A single sample gave rise to the 19 T cell receptor beta chains below, sequenced in a study of response to subunit inactivated influenza vaccine. TCRdb reanalysed the RT-PCR reads using MiXCR and keeps one entry per CDR3 protein. The table lists 540,000 or so distinct CDR3 sequences, 13% of them singletons, with around 13% in the top ten. This specimen was PBMCs from blood, taken more than 35 days after vaccination. The receptor set was obtained from a man aged 50 or older who received an inactivated influenza vaccine.

This clonotype was seen more than once but under ten times. The chain employs TRBV6-2 or TRBV6-3 and TRBJ1-5; no reliable D call. V was clipped by 2 bases and J by 5 bases, with 7 bases between them. Germline V gives CDR1 MNHEY, CDR2 SVGEGT. The CDR3 has 13 amino acids. The CDR3 is CASSYSWHQPQHF. Written as DNA, the CDR3 is TGTGCCAGCAGTTACAGCTGGCATCAGCCCCAGCATTTT.

The CDR3 here is CASSIWDASGELFF. The CDR3 DNA follows: TGTGCCAGCAGCATCTGGGACGCGTCAGGGGAGCTGTTTTTT. The chain is built from TRBV3-1 and TRBJ2-2; perhaps D is TRBD1 or TRBD2 (5 bases each). Trimming pared 5 bases from V and 8 bases from J, leaving 15 bases between. The germline V gene has CDR1 LGHDT and CDR2 YNNKEL (reference sequence). There are 14 residues in the CDR3.

The table lists this clonotype with a few counts. The chain employs TRBV7-3 and TRBJ2-1; 7 bases line up with TRBD1. Germline V gives CDR1 SGHTA, CDR2 FQGTGA. The J segment lost 4 bases and the V segment lost 3 bases, leaving 15 bases of the junction unmatched. This CDR3 is built from 18 residues. The CDR3 coding sequence is TGTGCCAGCAGCTTCCATCCTCTTATAGGGGGCTTATACAATGAGCAGTTCTTC. Protein product: CASSFHPLIGGLYNEQFF. Using reference TRBV7-3 and TRBJ2-1 for the parts outside the CDR3, the full variable domain is GAGVSQTPSNKVTEKGKYVELRCDPISGHTALYWYRQSLGQGPEFLIYFQGTGAADDSGLPNDRFFAVRPEGSVSTLKIQRTERGDSAVYLCASSFHPLIGGLYNEQFFGPGTRLTVL.

This clonotype was detected ten times or more. The chain couples TRBV6-2 or TRBV6-3 to TRBJ1-1, with D possibly being TRBD1 (6 bases). Germline values: CDR1 MNHEY, CDR2 SVGEGT. V lost 0 bases and J lost 5, with 19 bases in between. CDR3 length equals 17 residues. The CDR3 DNA sequence: TGTGCCAGCAGTTACTCGGGCAGGGGAGGATTTATGACTGAAGCTTTCTTT. Translation gives CASSYSGRGGFMTEAFF.

This clonotype showed up just a few times. This sequence joins TRBV29-1 and TRBJ2-1, with D perhaps matching TRBD2 (7 bases). The V gene's germline CDR1 is SQVTM and CDR2 ANQGSEA. CDR3 length: 15 amino acids. The germline V and J ends were trimmed by 8 bases and 0 bases, with 17 bases remaining between them. As DNA, the CDR3 is TGCAGCTCCCGGGGGGCGAAAAGCTCCTACAATGAGCAGTTCTTC. It is translated as CSSRGAKSSYNEQFF.

This clonotype was counted ten times or more. V gene TRBV29-1 combines with J gene TRBJ2-7; D not certain. Per germline, CDR1 SQVTM and CDR2 ANQGSEA. The CDR3 is 13 amino acids. V dropped 3 bases and J dropped 2 bases, with 11 bases sitting between them. CDR3 coding DNA: TGCAGCGTTGAGTCAAAAGGAACCTACGAGCAGTACTTC. Translating gives CSVESKGTYEQYF.

This rearrangement joins TRBV2 to TRBJ2-7, with D perhaps TRBD1 or TRBD2 (5 bases each). Trimming pared 6 bases from V and 4 bases from J, leaving 16 bases between. This CDR3 has 14 amino acids. Looked up from germline, CDR1 is SNHLY and CDR2 is FYNNEI. The CDR3 loop reads CASRADKAFYEQYF. The DNA of the CDR3 is TGTGCCAGCAGAGCGGACAAGGCTTTTTACGAGCAGTACTTC. Complete variable domain (other parts from reference TRBV2 and TRBJ2-7): EPEVTQTPSHQVTQMGQEVILRCVPISNHLYFYWYRQILGQKVEFLVSFYNNEISEKSEIFDDQFSVERPDGSNFTLKIRSTKLEDSAMYFCASRADKAFYEQYFGPGTRLTVT.

This clonotype was observed a handful of times. The chain recombines TRBV20-1 with TRBJ1-6; 8 nucleotides agree with TRBD1. The junction had 8 bases not matched to a gene; V was cut back by 0 bases and J by 7 bases. This CDR3 region has 16 residues. Germline V gives CDR1 DFQATT, CDR2 SNEGSKA (reference sequence). The CDR3 bases are TGCAGTGCTAGAGATATAGGACAGGGTCTGAATTCACCCCTCCACTTT. It specifies CSARDIGQGLNSPLHF.

V and J are TRBV5-1 and TRBJ2-5; TRBD2 aligns across 8 bases. CDR1 is SGHRS, CDR2 YFSETQ, per germline. This CDR3 has 17 residues. V lost 0 bases and J lost 1; bases outside the gene matches: 8. The CDR3 DNA follows: TGCGCCAGCAGCTTGGAGGTTGGCGGGGGGACCCAAGAGACCCAGTACTTC. Amino acids: CASSLEVGGGTQETQYF.

The chain has TRBV7-2 and TRBJ2-2; D is ambiguous. This CDR3 region has 13 residues. With 6 bases removed from V and 9 bases from J, the gap between germline ends came to 14 bases. CDR1 and CDR2 from the germline V gene are SGHTA and FQGNSA. For the CDR3, the DNA is TGTGCCAGCAGTGAGGCTGGGTCCCGGGAGCTGTTTTTT. Translated, it gives CASSEAGSRELFF.

The chain combines TRBV4-3 with TRBJ2-5, with 10 bases that match TRBD2. The CDR3 has 14 amino acids. Germline CDR1 and CDR2: LGHNA and YSLEER. V lost 3 bases to trimming and J lost 4 bases; unmatched junction nucleotides: 2. The CDR3 DNA is TGCGCCAGCAGCCACCGACTAGCGGGAGAGACCCAGTACTTC. It translates to CASSHRLAGETQYF.

This chain links TRBV15 with TRBJ1-3; 8 bases agree with TRBD1. CDR3 size: 15 residues. The ends lost 0 bases at V and 4 bases at J; junction bases unmatched: 2. Germline lookup yields CDR1 LNHNV and CDR2 YYDKDF (reference sequence). For the CDR3, the DNA is TGTGCCACCAGCAGAGATTGGGACAGGGGAAACACCATATATTTT. Translating it yields CATSRDWDRGNTIYF.

V and J are TRBV5-1 and TRBJ2-3; the D is unclear. V was trimmed by 0 bases and J by 1 base, leaving 12 bases between them. CDR1 and CDR2 (germline): SGHRS, YFSETQ. CDR3 length: 16 amino acids. CDR3 DNA sequence: TGCGCCAGCAGCTTGGGTATAGCCACTCGCACAGATACGCAGTATTTT. This translates into CASSLGIATRTDTQYF.

The chain combines TRBV4-1 with TRBJ2-3; 8 bases agree with TRBD2. Per germline, CDR1 MGHRA and CDR2 YSYEKL. V was clipped by 0 bases and J by 6 bases; unmatched bases: 8. The CDR3 spans 16 residues. CDR3 sequence reads: CASSQDGSGGWDTQYF. CDR3 DNA: TGCGCCAGCAGCCAAGATGGAAGCGGGGGTTGGGATACGCAGTATTTT.

The chain combines TRBV12-3 or TRBV12-4 with TRBJ2-1, with D unclear. Trimming took 7 bases from V and 7 from J, leaving 11 bases between them. The CDR3 loop spans 12 amino acids. The CDR3 region is CASTGSANEQFF. CDR3 sequence (DNA): TGTGCCAGCACTGGTAGTGCGAATGAGCAGTTCTTC.

V is TRBV25-1 and J is TRBJ2-1; 11 positions match TRBD2. From germline, CDR1 is MGHDK and CDR2 SYGVNS. The CDR3 extends over 18 amino acids. With 1 base clipped from V and 7 bases from J, the junction kept 12 bases outside the gene matches. This CDR3 reads CASSESLGRLAGGNEQFF. CDR3 DNA: TGTGCCAGCAGTGAATCCCTCGGGAGGCTAGCGGGAGGAAATGAGCAGTTCTTC.

This clonotype turned up a few times. This rearrangement joins TRBV12-3 or TRBV12-4 to TRBJ2-1; TRBD2 matches 8 bases. The CDR3 is 15 amino acids. With 6 bases clipped from V and 3 bases from J, the junction kept 7 bases outside the gene matches. The DNA of the CDR3 is TGTGCCAGCAGGACTAGCGACGAGGTCTACAATGAGCAGTTCTTC. The encoded protein is CASRTSDEVYNEQFF.

The rearrangement links TRBV19 to TRBJ1-2, with a weak D call TRBD1 (5 bases). The CDR3 has 13 residues. The germline gives CDR1 LNHDA, CDR2 SQIVND (reference sequence). V lost 6 bases and J 2 bases, leaving 10 bases between the germline ends. As DNA, the CDR3 is TGTGCCAGTAGCACGACAGTGAACTATGGCTACACCTTC. It translates to CASSTTVNYGYTF.

This clonotype was recorded at least ten times. V usage is TRBV11-1 and J usage is TRBJ2-5; TRBD1 matches at 7 bases. This CDR3 region has 16 residues. Trimming cost V 4 bases and J 3 bases; bases outside gene matches: 11. Germline values: CDR1 SGHAT, CDR2 FQDESV (reference sequence). CDR3 DNA sequence: TGTGCCAGCAGCTCCCTTTACAACAGGGGAAAAGAGACCCAGTACTTC. Translated: CASSSLYNRGKETQYF.